This TCR beta chain was sequenced for a study of T cell responses to AZD1222 COVID-19 vaccine. TCRdb keeps only in-frame clones here, not all; method: immunoSEQ multiplex PCR. Seen here are roughly 160,000 clones, about nine tenths observed once, and the top ten hold less than 1.6%. General study results and limits: Baseline antibody screening turned up just six seropositive AZD1222 recipients. The study reported that nearly half of spike-specific TCRs target unmutated variant regions. Clonal diversity was possibly underestimated, and the donors were mostly white British, with more females.

With respect to this clone: No antigen is known for it.

The V gene end was trimmed by 4 bases and the J gene end by 8 bases; junction bases not matched to a gene: 19. The CDR3 contains 18 residues. Germline lookup yields CDR1 LGHNA and CDR2 YNFKEQ. This chain uses TRBV4-2 with TRBJ1-4; 7 nucleotides line up with TRBD1. The TCR was taken from an adult in good health. The source material was peripheral blood, sampled on day 0 of AZD1222 vaccination. CDR3 sequence (DNA): TGTGCCAGCAGCCTTACGGATGGAAAGACAGGGTTCGACGAAAAACTGTTTTTT. It is translated as CASSLTDGKTGFDEKLFF.